The 31 T cell receptor beta chains given below trace back to one sample, sequenced in a study of OX40 agonist ivuxolimab in advanced cancers. Profiled with immunoSEQ multiplex PCR; TCRdb holds only in-frame clones, not every one. The sample holds 60,000 to 85,000 clones, 70% to 90% seen once. Sequenced here: CD4+ or CD8+ T cells sorted from blood, sampled in a trial of the OX40 agonist ivuxolimab. The receptors originated from an adult with an advanced solid tumor such as melanoma, head and neck, liver or kidney cancer.

J is TRBJ1-2 and V is TRBV18; D not certain. Looked up from germline, CDR1 is KGHSH and CDR2 is LQKENI. The CDR3 length is 14 residues. Trimming stripped 1 base from V and 0 bases from J, with 6 bases between. The CDR3 is CASSPQGSNYGYTF. The CDR3 DNA is TGTGCCAGCTCACCACAGGGCTCTAACTATGGCTACACCTTC.

V and J are TRBV18 and TRBJ2-2; 9 bases are shared with TRBD1. The CDR3 is 16 residues long. The V segment lost 3 bases and the J segment 5 bases; nucleotides outside the gene matches: 7. Germline-derived CDR1 and CDR2 are KGHSH and LQKENI. This CDR3 is CASSPPVTGGTGELFF. CDR3 DNA: TGTGCCAGCTCACCCCCGGTGACAGGGGGGACCGGGGAGCTGTTTTTT.

CDR3: CASSLGQGSYGYTF. The CDR3 coding sequence is TGCGCCAGCAGCCTGGGACAGGGCAGCTATGGCTACACCTTC. The V and J genes are TRBV5-1 and TRBJ1-2, with 9 positions matching TRBD1. This CDR3 contains 14 residues. CDR1 SGHRS and CDR2 YFSETQ come from the germline V gene. V shed 4 bases, J shed 4 bases, and the junction held 5 bases outside the gene matches.

The rearrangement joins TRBV6-5 to TRBJ2-7; TRBD2 matches 7 bases. The germline V gene encodes CDR1 MNHEY and CDR2 SVGAGI. Unmatched junction bases numbered 8, after V lost 6 bases and J lost 3 bases. The CDR3 has 14 residues. For the CDR3, the DNA is TGTGCCAGCAGCCCCCCCGGCGGGAGCTACGAGCAGTACTTC. Translation: CASSPPGGSYEQYF.

This sequence joins TRBV7-2 and TRBJ1-6; D gene unclear. This CDR3 has 14 residues. Trimming removed 2 bases from V and 10 bases from J, with 12 bases in between. From germline, CDR1 is SGHTA and CDR2 FQGNSA. DNA of the CDR3: TGTGCCAGCAGCTTACGGGGATTAGGGTCACCCCTCCACTTT. Encoded protein: CASSLRGLGSPLHF.

The genes are TRBV11-1 and TRBJ2-7; no definite D call. The germline V gene has CDR1 SGHAT and CDR2 FQDESV (reference sequence). V lost 2 bases, J lost 2 bases, and 10 bases lay in between. The CDR3 spans 14 residues. CDR3: CASSLISVTYEQYF. The CDR3 DNA sequence: TGTGCCAGCAGCTTAATCAGCGTGACCTACGAGCAGTACTTC. Variable domain in full (rest from reference TRBV11-1 and TRBJ2-7): EAEVAQSPRYKITEKSQAVAFWCDPISGHATLYWYRQILGQGPELLVQFQDESVVDDSQLPKDRFSAERLKGVDSTLKIQPAELGDSAMYLCASSLISVTYEQYFGPGTRLTVT.

This chain links TRBV29-1 with TRBJ2-4, with 8 bases aligning to TRBD2. The CDR3 totals 13 residues. Germline loops: CDR1 SQVTM, CDR2 ANQGSEA. J gave up 8 bases and V 4 bases, and 7 bases lay outside the gene matches. For the CDR3, the DNA is TGCAGCGTTGTCGGGGCTAGCGGGTACATTCAGTACTTC. Its protein is CSVVGASGYIQYF.

The chain joins TRBV7-6 to TRBJ1-4, with 7 bases identical to TRBD1. The CDR3 is 14 amino acids. Germline assignment: CDR1 SGHVS and CDR2 FNYEAQ. J was trimmed by 7 bases and V by 5 bases; bases with no gene match: 7. CDR3: CASSTRQGGEKLFF. In DNA, the CDR3 is TGTGCCAGCAGCACCCGACAGGGAGGTGAAAAACTGTTTTTT. The entire variable domain, with the rest obtained from reference TRBV7-6 and TRBJ1-4, is as follows: GAGVSQSPRYKVTKRGQDVALRCDPISGHVSLYWYRQALGQGPEFLTYFNYEAQQDKSGLPNDRFSAERPEGSISTLTIQRTEQRDSAMYRCASSTRQGGEKLFFGSGTQLSVL.

The gene calls are TRBV7-2 and TRBJ2-1, with D possibly TRBD1 on 6 matching bases. The germline CDR1 and CDR2 sequences are SGHTA and FQGNSA. The CDR3 has 13 amino acids. Trimming stripped 4 bases from V and 7 bases from J, with 11 bases between. The DNA of the CDR3 is TGTGCCAGCAGCTACGGACAGTTGAATGAGCAGTTCTTC. Encoded protein: CASSYGQLNEQFF.

The CDR3 here is CAWNGGGSTDTQYF. The CDR3 DNA is TGTGCCTGGAATGGGGGGGGAAGCACAGATACGCAGTATTTT. The chain recombines TRBV30 with TRBJ2-3; 7 bases fit TRBD2. Looked up from germline, CDR1 is GTSNPN and CDR2 is SVGIG (reference sequence). This CDR3 is built from 14 residues. After removal of 4 bases from V and 0 bases from J, the junction contained 4 bases not matched to a gene.

V usage is TRBV10-3 and J usage is TRBJ1-1; unclear D gene. Trimming shortened V by 2 bases and J by 1 base, and 8 bases separated the two germline ends. The CDR3 has 14 amino acids. The germline gives CDR1 ENHRY, CDR2 SYGVKD. CDR3 region: CAISEGRQNTEAFF. The CDR3, as DNA: TGTGCCATCAGTGAGGGTAGGCAGAACACTGAAGCTTTCTTT.

The chain links TRBV9 to TRBJ2-4; TRBD2 matches at 9 bases. The J segment lost 5 bases and the V segment lost 3 bases, leaving 12 bases of the junction unmatched. Germline V CDR1 and CDR2: SGDLS, YYNGEE. The CDR3 loop spans 17 amino acids. CDR3 nucleotide sequence: TGTGCCAGCAGCGGGGGACTCAGAGCGGGAGGACAAAACATTCAGTACTTC. It is translated as CASSGGLRAGGQNIQYF.

The sample holds one count of this clone. The chain couples TRBV29-1 to TRBJ2-2, with D unclear. This CDR3 is built from 12 residues. In germline, CDR1 is SQVTM, CDR2 ANQGSEA. Trimming left V 2 bases short and J 2 bases short, with 3 bases between. The CDR3 loop is CSVEFNTGELFF. Written as DNA, the CDR3 is TGCAGCGTTGAATTCAACACCGGGGAGCTGTTTTTT.

V gene TRBV5-6 combines with J gene TRBJ1-1; D remains unclear. Germline CDR1 and CDR2: SGHDT and YYEEEE. The CDR3 is 13 residues long. Trimming left V 3 bases short and J 4 bases short, with 10 bases between. The CDR3 bases are TGTGCCAGCAGCTGGGCCCGGCTCACTGAAGCTTTCTTT. Amino acid sequence: CASSWARLTEAFF. Together with reference TRBV5-6 and TRBJ1-1, the CDR3 gives the full variable domain: DAGVTQSPTHLIKTRGQQVTLRCSPKSGHDTVSWYQQALGQGPQFIFQYYEEEERQRGNFPDRFSGHQFPNYSSELNVNALLLGDSALYLCASSWARLTEAFFGQGTRLTVV.

Here the CDR3 reads CASHSLERGYGYTF. The CDR3 DNA follows: TGTGCCAGCCACAGTTTGGAACGGGGTTATGGCTACACCTTC. The rearrangement uses TRBV28 and TRBJ1-2; D unresolved. The V end lost 8 bases, the J end lost 5 bases, and 18 bases lay between the germline ends. CDR3 length: 14 residues. Germline V gene sequence: CDR1 MDHEN, CDR2 SYDVKM.

The genes are TRBV14 and TRBJ2-1; TRBD2 might be the D (6 bases). Germline CDR1 is SGHDN and CDR2 is FVKESK. Trimming left V 5 bases short and J 4 bases short, with 21 bases between. CDR3 length: 17 amino acids. As DNA, the CDR3 is TGTGCCAGCAGCTCGCGAAGTATGTCAGGAGGGTACAATGAGCAGTTCTTC. Residues: CASSSRSMSGGYNEQFF.

The CDR3: CASSVELAGFNEQFF. DNA of the CDR3: TGTGCCAGCAGCGTAGAACTAGCAGGGTTCAATGAGCAGTTCTTC. The gene calls are TRBV9 and TRBJ2-1, with D possibly TRBD2 on 6 matching bases. Trimming cost V 0 bases and J 6 bases, with 13 bases left between them. CDR1 SGDLS and CDR2 YYNGEE come from the germline V gene. This CDR3 is 15 amino acids long.

This clone is medium-sized. The CDR3 is CASSNQGKNYGYTF. The DNA of the CDR3 is TGTGCCAGCAGCAACCAGGGGAAGAACTATGGCTACACCTTC. The chain uses TRBV6-6 and TRBJ1-2; TRBD1 is a possible D gene (6 bases). Trimming cost V 6 bases and J 2 bases, with 13 bases left between them. The CDR3 loop spans 14 amino acids. Looked up from germline, CDR1 is MNHNY and CDR2 is SVGAGI (reference sequence).

This clone was observed a few times. At the DNA level, this CDR3 is encoded by other sequences in the same sample as well. The J gene is TRBJ1-1, the V gene TRBV5-5; 8 positions agree with TRBD1. Germline CDR1 reads SGHKS; CDR2 reads YYEKEE (reference sequence). The CDR3 is made up of 13 amino acids. V gave up 4 bases and J gave up 4 bases; unmatched junction bases: 3. CDR3 amino acids: CASSKGTGTEAFF. The CDR3 nucleotides are TGTGCCAGCAGCAAAGGGACAGGCACTGAAGCTTTCTTT.

The gene calls are TRBV19 and TRBJ2-7; TRBD1 matches 8 bases. Per the germline V gene, CDR1 is LNHDA and CDR2 is SQIVND (reference sequence). The CDR3 contains 14 residues. Trimming at V came to 5 bases and at J to 3 bases, leaving 6 bases not matched to a gene. The CDR3 region has the DNA TGTGCCAGTAGTCCACAGGGGGTGGACTACGAGCAGTACTTC. Its translation is CASSPQGVDYEQYF. Full variable domain (missing parts from reference TRBV19 and TRBJ2-7): DGGITQSPKYLFRKEGQNVTLSCEQNLNHDAMYWYRQDPGQGLRLIYYSQIVNDFQKGDIAEGYSVSREKKESFPLTVTSAQKNPTAFYLCASSPQGVDYEQYFGPGTRLTVT.

There are a few counts of this clone. V and J are TRBV18 and TRBJ2-2, with no clear D. The CDR3 runs 16 residues. The ends were cut back, 3 bases at V and 6 bases at J, with 17 bases in the middle. Germline V gene lookup returns CDR1 KGHSH and CDR2 LQKENI. The CDR3 loop reads CASSPSTSPAAGELFF. CDR3 nucleotides: TGTGCCAGCTCACCTTCGACATCCCCAGCAGCCGGGGAGCTGTTTTTT.

The chain joins TRBV18 to TRBJ1-2; D unclear. CDR3 size: 17 residues. Germline V gene sequence: CDR1 KGHSH, CDR2 LQKENI. The ends were cut back, 3 bases at V and 4 bases at J, with 21 bases in the middle. The CDR3 region is CASSPFPGEAGAYGYTF. Written as DNA, the CDR3 is TGTGCCAGCTCACCCTTCCCCGGGGAGGCAGGCGCCTATGGCTACACCTTC.

The chain combines TRBV4-3 with TRBJ2-3; D might be TRBD1 (6 bases). The CDR3 contains 15 residues. Deletions cut 4 bases from V and 6 bases from J, with 17 bases between. Per the germline V gene, CDR1 is LGHNA and CDR2 is YSLEER. The CDR3 DNA sequence: TGCGCCAGCAGCCGGGTCGTTGGGGGCGGGGATACGCAGTATTTT. It is translated as CASSRVVGGGDTQYF.

This clone was observed once. The V gene is TRBV6-5, the J gene TRBJ1-4, with D unresolved. Germline CDR1 and CDR2: MNHEY and SVGAGI. The V and J ends lost 0 bases and 8 bases respectively, with 10 bases between them. This CDR3 has 14 residues. The CDR3 sequence is CASSYSMSGEKLFF. CDR3 bases: TGTGCCAGCAGTTACTCTATGTCGGGGGAAAAACTGTTTTTT.

The chain is built from TRBV4-1 and TRBJ2-1, with 16 bases fitting TRBD2. Trimming cost V 1 base and J 7 bases; bases outside gene matches: 13. Germline CDR1 reads MGHRA; CDR2 reads YSYEKL. CDR3 size: 20 residues. The CDR3 region is CASSQGAGLAGGRVRNEQFF. The CDR3 DNA sequence: TGCGCCAGCAGCCAAGGGGCGGGACTAGCGGGAGGGCGGGTTAGGAATGAGCAGTTCTTC.

This clone appeared a few times. The chain uses TRBV6-1 and TRBJ1-5; unclear D gene. V was trimmed by 6 bases and J by 3 bases, leaving 6 bases between them. Germline V gene data show CDR1 as MNHNS and CDR2 as SASEGT. The CDR3 runs 12 residues. The CDR3: CASSLDNQPQHF. The CDR3 DNA sequence: TGTGCCAGCAGCCTTGACAATCAGCCCCAGCATTTT.

This CDR3 reads CASKIAGTRTGELFF. Here the CDR3 DNA reads TGTGCCAGCAAAATAGCGGGCACCCGCACCGGGGAGCTGTTTTTT. The rearrangement links TRBV6-1 to TRBJ2-2; 7 bases line up with TRBD2. Germline CDR1 is MNHNS and CDR2 is SASEGT. This CDR3 has 15 residues. V lost 7 bases and J lost 4; bases outside the gene matches: 9.

The V gene is TRBV7-9, the J gene TRBJ2-3, with 7 bases that match TRBD1. Per germline, CDR1 SEHNR and CDR2 FQNEAQ (reference sequence). The CDR3 loop spans 15 amino acids. Germline trimming cut 4 bases from V and 1 base from J; bases unmatched to any gene: 5. CDR3 protein: CASSYRTGGTDTQYF. The CDR3 DNA is TGTGCCAGCAGCTACCGGACAGGCGGCACAGATACGCAGTATTTT.

The chain recombines TRBV5-8 with TRBJ2-3; TRBD2 might be the D (5 bases). Germline loops: CDR1 SGHTS, CDR2 YDEGEE. Trimming removed 3 bases from V and 0 bases from J, with 8 bases in between. This CDR3 is 14 amino acids long. The CDR3 DNA reads TGTGCCAGCAGCTCTCGGGGTAGCACAGATACGCAGTATTTT. Translating it yields CASSSRGSTDTQYF.

J is TRBJ2-3 and V is TRBV5-4, with unresolved D. The CDR3 loop spans 13 amino acids. Germline V gene data show CDR1 as SGHNT and CDR2 as YYREEE (reference sequence). The V end lost 4 bases, the J end lost 1 base, and 7 bases lay between the germline ends. CDR3 nucleotide sequence: TGTGCCAGCAGCGGATCAGGCACAGATACGCAGTATTTT. As protein: CASSGSGTDTQYF.

The chain joins TRBV5-1 to TRBJ2-5; 8 bases map to TRBD1. Germline V lookup: CDR1 SGHRS, CDR2 YFSETQ. The junction had 10 bases not matched to a gene; V was cut back by 4 bases and J by 5 bases. The CDR3 length is 15 residues. The CDR3 DNA follows: TGCGCCAGCAGCCGATTGACAGGGGCCGGGGAGACCCAGTACTTC. This encodes CASSRLTGAGETQYF.